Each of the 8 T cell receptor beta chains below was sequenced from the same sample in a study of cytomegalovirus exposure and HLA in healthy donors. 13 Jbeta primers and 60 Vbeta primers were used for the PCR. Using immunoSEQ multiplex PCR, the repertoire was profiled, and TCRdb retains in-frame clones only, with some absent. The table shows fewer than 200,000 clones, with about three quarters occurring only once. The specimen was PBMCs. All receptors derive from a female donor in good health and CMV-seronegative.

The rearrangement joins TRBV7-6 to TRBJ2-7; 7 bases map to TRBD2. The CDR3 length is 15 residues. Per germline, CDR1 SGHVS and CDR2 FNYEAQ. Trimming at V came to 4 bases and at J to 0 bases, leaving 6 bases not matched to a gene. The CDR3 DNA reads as TGTGCCAGCAGCTATGGGGAGGGTACCTCCTACGAGCAGTACTTC. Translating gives CASSYGEGTSYEQYF.

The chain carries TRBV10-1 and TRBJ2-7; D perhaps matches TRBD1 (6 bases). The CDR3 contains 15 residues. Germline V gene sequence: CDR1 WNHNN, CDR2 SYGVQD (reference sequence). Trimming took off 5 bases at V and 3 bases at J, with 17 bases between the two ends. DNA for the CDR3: TGCGCCAGCAGTACCGGGACACAAGTTTACTACGAGCAGTACTTC. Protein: CASSTGTQVYYEQYF.

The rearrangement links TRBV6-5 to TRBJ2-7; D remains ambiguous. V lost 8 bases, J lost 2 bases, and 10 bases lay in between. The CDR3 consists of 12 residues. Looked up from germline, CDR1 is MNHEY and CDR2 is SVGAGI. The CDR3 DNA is TGTGCCAGCGAACGCGGTCCCTACGAGCAGTACTTC. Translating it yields CASERGPYEQYF.

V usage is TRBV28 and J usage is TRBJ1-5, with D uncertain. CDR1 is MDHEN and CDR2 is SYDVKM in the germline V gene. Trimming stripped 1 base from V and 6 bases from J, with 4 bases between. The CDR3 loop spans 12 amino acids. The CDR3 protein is CASSLSGQPQHF. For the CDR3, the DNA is TGTGCCAGCAGTTTATCGGGTCAGCCCCAGCATTTT.

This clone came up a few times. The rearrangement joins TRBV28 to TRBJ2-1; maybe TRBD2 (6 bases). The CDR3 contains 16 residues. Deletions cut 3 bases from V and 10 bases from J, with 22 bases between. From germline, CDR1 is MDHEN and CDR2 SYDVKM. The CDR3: CASSFLRTTMMLEQFF. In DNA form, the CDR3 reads TGTGCCAGCAGTTTCCTCCGGACTACAATGATGCTCGAGCAGTTCTTC. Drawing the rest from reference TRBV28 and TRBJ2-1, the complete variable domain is DVKVTQSSRYLVKRTGEKVFLECVQDMDHENMFWYRQDPGLGLRLIYFSYDVKMKEKGDIPEGYSVSREKKERFSLILESASTNQTSMYLCASSFLRTTMMLEQFFGPGTRLTVL.

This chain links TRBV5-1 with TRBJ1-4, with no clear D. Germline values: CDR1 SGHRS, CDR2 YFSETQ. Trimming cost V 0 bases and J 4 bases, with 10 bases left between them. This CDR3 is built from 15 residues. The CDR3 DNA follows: TGCGCCAGCAGCTTGGGCCAGATTCTTAATGAAAAACTGTTTTTT. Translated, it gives CASSLGQILNEKLFF.

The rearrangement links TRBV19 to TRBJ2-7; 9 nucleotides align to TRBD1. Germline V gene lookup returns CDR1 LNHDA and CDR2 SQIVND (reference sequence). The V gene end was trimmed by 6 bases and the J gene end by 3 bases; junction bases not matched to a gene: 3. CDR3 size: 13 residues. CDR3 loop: CASSTGGGYEQYF. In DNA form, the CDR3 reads TGTGCCAGTAGCACAGGGGGCGGCTACGAGCAGTACTTC.

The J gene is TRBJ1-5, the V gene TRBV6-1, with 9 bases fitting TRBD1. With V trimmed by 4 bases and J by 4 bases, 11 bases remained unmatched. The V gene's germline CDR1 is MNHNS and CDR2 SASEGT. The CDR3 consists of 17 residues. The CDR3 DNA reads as TGTGCCAGCAGTGGCGGGACAGGGTCAGGGTGGAATCAGCCCCAGCATTTT. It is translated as CASSGGTGSGWNQPQHF.